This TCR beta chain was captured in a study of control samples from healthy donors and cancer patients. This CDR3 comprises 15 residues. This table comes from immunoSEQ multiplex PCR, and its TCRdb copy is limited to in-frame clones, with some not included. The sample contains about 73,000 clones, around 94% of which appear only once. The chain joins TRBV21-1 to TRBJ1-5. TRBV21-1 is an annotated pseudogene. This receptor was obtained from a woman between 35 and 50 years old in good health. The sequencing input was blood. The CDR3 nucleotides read TGTGCCAGCAGCAAAGAGGGCCTCCCCAATCAGCCCCAGCATTTT. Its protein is CASSKEGLPNQPQHF.